One TCR beta chain is described in this entry. The junction and the germline gene differ at one end; a read error may be behind it. The sample originates from a study of blood T cell repertoires in COVID-19. The overall study: PBMCs, B-cell-depleted T cells, or T cells provided the cDNA or gDNA that made up the material.

The CDR3 is 15 residues long. CDR1 is SSHAT, CDR2 FNYEAQ, per germline (reference sequence). Authors' data handling: Nucleated cell number was recorded as an estimate derived from reference gene primer amplification. The repertoire was sequenced with immunoSEQ multiplex PCR; TCRdb's copy has only in-frame clones and lacks some. The V and J calls and clone size come from that table; D and trimming were worked out from the DNA. The data contain roughly 380,000 clones, about nine tenths of them seen just once; the ten biggest clones take up under 2%. Specimen: peripheral blood. The receptor was derived from a woman between 35 and 50 years old with COVID-19, enrolled during active disease. The rearrangement links TRBV7-7 to TRBJ2-6, with a tentative D call TRBD2 (5 bases). CDR3 residues: CASSPGGSGANVLTF. The CDR3, as DNA: TGTGCTAGCAGCCCAGGAGGCTCTGGGGCCAACGTCCTGACTTTC.